This T cell receptor beta chain was captured in a study of PD-L1 blockade in urothelial cancer (dated by TCRdb to about 2017). For the study in its entirety: Every patient began therapy at some point between 2014 and 2015 and was given atezolizumab 1,200 mg intravenously every 3 weeks. TCR sequencing covered pretreatment tumor samples and matched, serially collected peripheral blood taken before and after atezolizumab treatment. Eight to ten patients achieved durable clinical benefit and approximately 20 did not. An ECOG performance status of 0 or 1 was recorded for the patients, and 0 to 3 prior chemotherapy regimens had been received by the patients. Blood samples gave median yields of around 140,000 T cells and some 84,000 unique TCRs, along with a median clonality of about 0.084. Blood samples were analyzed at 3 weeks after treatment start (second dose) and at 6 weeks after treatment start. In the same patients who had TCR sequencing, pretreatment tumors also underwent whole exome sequencing and RNA sequencing. Durable clinical benefit was defined as progression-free survival longer than 6 months, and TCR features were also tested against progression-free and overall survival. Somatic, immune and clinical correlates of response to PD-L1 blockade with atezolizumab in urothelial cancer were the focus of an exploratory multi-omic analysis. Pretreatment blood TCR-seq was available for about 30 patients, at least one posttreatment blood collection was obtained for some 25 patients, and tumor TCR-seq was available for some 25 patients. About 85% of the 29 patients were males with bladder-origin urothelial cancer, and about 65% of the 29 reported a prior smoking history.

From its cysteine to its phenylalanine, the CDR3 spans 13 amino acids. Only CDR3 DNA is held: 39 bases, read in frame from base 1. V ends up 10 bases short and J 2 bases short, with an unmatched junction base count of 3. According to the germline V gene, CDR1 reads MDHEN and CDR2 reads SYDVKM. This specimen's time point label, per the study, means: pretreatment peripheral blood. The cohort comprised more than 25 patients with locally advanced or metastatic urothelial carcinoma treated at Memorial Sloan Kettering on a trial protocol. Peripheral blood mononuclear cells were collected pretreatment and during treatment, with between 1 and 8 total time points per patient. The Qiagen DNeasy Blood extraction kit was used to purify genomic DNA from total PBMCs and tumor samples. PBMCs were collected pretreatment and during treatment and were isolated and stored as previously described. Each PCR received spiked-in synthetic TCR analog templates so that absolute template abundance could be estimated from read counts. TCRbeta CDR3 regions were amplified from genomic DNA with bias-controlled V and J gene primers using the immunoSEQ assay. Sequencing of rearranged TCRbeta segments was done at approximately 20X coverage. The authors' pipeline ran thus. Sequencing errors were corrected by clustering, and CDR3s were annotated against IMGT so that V, D and J genes could be assigned. Downstream analyses used only productive TCRbeta rearrangements and left out out-of-frame or stop-codon sequences. To compute clonality, Shannon entropy was normalized by the log of the number of unique productive sequences and then subtracted from one. Clones differing between time points or between blood and tumor were identified by Fisher's exact test with Benjamini-Hochberg correction at adjusted p below 0.01. TCRdb took this table from immuneACCESS and kept in-frame rearrangements with V and J called. Such tables lack part of the clones; where checked against another copy, unresolved V genes explain under half of the gap, and the rest is unexplained. V and J calls plus clone size are reproduced from that table; the DNA served to infer D and trimming. The sample table shows tens of thousands of clones, and 65% to 90% are seen once. The top ten clonotypes cover roughly 2.9% of the sample.

Beyond this particular receptor, the publication reports: A pretreatment peripheral blood TCR clonality below the median was linked to improved progression-free and overall survival. Among patients with durable benefit, tumor-associated TCR clones showed greater expansion in peripheral blood 3 weeks after treatment started (n ≈ 20, p = 0.022). Because of the small sample size (n of about 30) and the many exploratory analyses performed, the results are intended to be regarded as hypothesis-generating.

In regard to this clone: This clone's antigen is unknown. The input lacks base qualities; no much larger clone sits a single base away.

The sequence was obtained from a man aged 65 to 85 with urothelial cancer. The rearrangement combines TRBV28 with TRBJ2-7; 12 central nucleotides agree with TRBD1. Sequenced material: PBMCs, taken around atezolizumab (anti-PD-L1) treatment. CDR3 protein: CAIGTGGTYEQYF. The DNA is as follows: TGTGCCATAGGGACAGGGGGCACCTACGAGCAGTACTTC.